This TCR beta chain was found in a study of cytomegalovirus exposure and HLA in healthy donors. Whole-study findings and limits: Later, an analysis found that TCR clusters from the first cohort tended to co-occur in the 90 to 150 validation repertoires.

This CDR3 region has 15 residues. V lost 0 bases and J lost 3; bases outside the gene matches: 3. Germline V gene data show CDR1 as MNHEY and CDR2 as SVGAGI. As regards this clone: What it binds is unknown.

Generated by immunoSEQ multiplex PCR, the TCRdb table keeps only in-frame clones and is missing some. This repertoire shows under 200,000 clones, approximately 96% found once; its top ten account for 0.8% to 0.95%. The sequence derives from a woman younger than 35 in good health and CMV-seronegative. The sample consisted of PBMCs. The chain employs TRBV6-5 and TRBJ1-1; TRBD1 matches at 8 bases. The CDR3 reads CASSYSNRGYTEAFF. In DNA form, the CDR3 reads TGTGCCAGCAGTTACTCGAACAGGGGGTACACTGAAGCTTTCTTT.